This T cell receptor beta chain appears in the sequencing data of a study of shared clonotypes between healthy human individuals. Across the study: CD8 memory received one plate per donor, CD8 naive two, CD4 memory three and CD4 naive three.

The CDR3 length is 21 residues. The J segment lost 1 base and the V segment lost 0 bases, leaving 17 bases of the junction unmatched. In regard to this clone: Its target is unknown.

Study results and caveats: The donor pool, a small one, limited the genetic and exposure-history diversity represented. Rarefaction indicated that sorted-subset sequencing remained incomplete although depth was large.

Assay: immunoSEQ multiplex PCR; the TCRdb copy retains only in-frame clones and omits some. Seen here are roughly 1,600,000 clones, 98% to 99% observed once, and the top ten hold about 0.34%. The TCR was taken from a man under 40 in good health. The V gene is TRBV23-1, the J gene TRBJ2-1, with 8 bases aligning to TRBD2. TRBV23-1 is filed as an ORF, its function uncertain. Sequencing was done on a sample of naive CD4+ T cells sorted from blood. The subset: CD45RA+ positively selected. CDR3 amino acids: CASSQSLARTLLAASYNEQFF. The CDR3 DNA reads as TGCGCCAGCAGTCAATCCCTGGCCCGAACACTACTAGCGGCTTCCTACAATGAGCAGTTCTTC.